The 18 T cell receptor beta chains presented below share a single source sample, sequenced in a study of shared clonotypes between healthy human individuals (dated by TCRdb to 2018 to 2021). Receptors were amplified or captured by the immunoSEQ multiplex PCR assay. TCRdb obtained this table from immuneACCESS and retained in-frame rearrangements with V and J assigned. These tables miss some clones; where compared with another copy, unresolved V genes account for less than half of the shortfall, and the remainder is unexplained. This sample holds approximately 1.4 million clones; nearly 99% were observed only once. Roughly 0.45% of the sample rests with the top ten. The sample was naive CD4+ T cells sorted from blood. The cell subset or site label here, explained by the study, means: CD45RA+ positively selected. The receptors shown here come from a young man in good health.

Details on this clone: This sample also contains other DNA sequences that code for the same CDR3. The chain combines TRBV6-1 with TRBJ2-3; D is undetermined. V was pared by 6 bases and J by 3 bases, with 4 bases between. From germline, CDR1 is MNHNS and CDR2 SASEGT. The CDR3 extends over 11 amino acids. Here the CDR3 DNA reads TGTGCCAGCAGCTTAACAGATACGCAGTATTTT. Translated, it gives CASSLTDTQYF.

The V and J genes are TRBV7-7 and TRBJ2-2, with no clear D. V lost 4 bases, J lost 6 bases, and 9 bases lay in between. CDR1 SSHAT and CDR2 FNYEAQ come from the germline V gene (reference sequence). The CDR3 is 13 residues long. CDR3 region: CASSSHEAGELFF. CDR3 coding DNA: TGTGCCAGCAGCTCACACGAAGCCGGGGAGCTGTTTTTT.

This clone appeared a single time. The gene calls are TRBV10-3 and TRBJ2-5; 13 nucleotides align to TRBD2. Germline CDR1 and CDR2: ENHRY and SYGVKD. The CDR3 runs to 15 residues. The ends lost 5 bases at V and 5 bases at J; junction bases unmatched: 5. The CDR3 spells CAISRTSGSIETQYF. The CDR3 DNA reads as TGTGCCATCAGTAGGACTAGCGGGAGTATCGAGACCCAGTACTTC.

The rearrangement uses TRBV29-1 and TRBJ2-1, with 12 bases aligning to TRBD2. Trimming at V came to 2 bases and at J to 5 bases, leaving 4 bases not matched to a gene. Per germline, CDR1 SQVTM and CDR2 ANQGSEA. This CDR3 is built from 15 residues. The CDR3 spells CSVEWRLAGDNEQFF. The CDR3 DNA is TGCAGCGTTGAATGGCGACTAGCGGGAGACAATGAGCAGTTCTTC.

The rearrangement joins TRBV7-8 to TRBJ1-2; D perhaps matches TRBD1 (5 bases). Germline loops: CDR1 SGHVS, CDR2 FQNEAQ. V lost 3 bases, J lost 4 bases, and 12 bases lay in between. CDR3 length equals 14 residues. CDR3 sequence reads: CASSLGGSGYGYTF. CDR3 in DNA: TGTGCCAGCAGCTTGGGGGGTTCAGGCTATGGCTACACCTTC.

The V and J genes are TRBV2 and TRBJ1-5; no firm D call. Trimming left V 1 base short and J 4 bases short, with 11 bases between. CDR1 and CDR2 (germline): SNHLY, FYNNEI. The CDR3 is 15 residues long. The CDR3 protein is CASSEDTAGNQPQHF. The CDR3 DNA reads as TGTGCCAGCAGTGAAGATACGGCTGGAAATCAGCCCCAGCATTTT.

V usage is TRBV14 and J usage is TRBJ2-2; D is uncertain. V was cut by 8 bases and J by 3 bases, with 16 bases left in between. The CDR3 length is 15 residues. Germline lookup yields CDR1 SGHDN and CDR2 FVKESK. CDR3 amino acids: CASESGQSHTGELFF. The DNA of the CDR3 is TGTGCCAGCGAGTCCGGGCAGAGTCACACCGGGGAGCTGTTTTTT.

CDR3 nucleotides: TGCAGCGTCATAGCGGGATACGAGCAGTACTTC. Translating gives CSVIAGYEQYF. The V call is TRBV29-1, the J call TRBJ2-7; 8 bases map to TRBD2. V lost 6 bases, J lost 4 bases, and 2 bases stayed unmatched. This CDR3 region has 11 residues. The germline gives CDR1 SQVTM, CDR2 ANQGSEA.

This clone occurred once. The CDR3 region has the DNA TGTGCCAGCAGCCCAGTCGGACAGGGGGCGCGAACTGAAGCTTTCTTT. As protein: CASSPVGQGARTEAFF. The genes are TRBV6-6 and TRBJ1-1; TRBD1 agrees at 11 bases. The germline CDR1 and CDR2 sequences are MNHNY and SVGAGI (reference sequence). CDR3 length: 16 residues. J was trimmed by 5 bases and V by 6 bases; bases with no gene match: 11.

The chain recombines TRBV2 with TRBJ2-2, with TRBD2 matching over 9 bases. The CDR3 length is 15 residues. J gave up 6 bases and V 5 bases, and 7 bases lay outside the gene matches. Germline CDR1 and CDR2: SNHLY and FYNNEI. The chain's CDR3 is CASSLAGEVAGELFF. In nucleotides, the CDR3 is TGTGCCAGCAGTTTAGCGGGAGAGGTGGCCGGGGAGCTGTTTTTT. The whole variable domain, filled in from reference TRBV2 and TRBJ2-2, reads EPEVTQTPSHQVTQMGQEVILRCVPISNHLYFYWYRQILGQKVEFLVSFYNNEISEKSEIFDDQFSVERPDGSNFTLKIRSTKLEDSAMYFCASSLAGEVAGELFFGEGSRLTVL.

The CDR3 DNA follows: TGTGCCAGCAGCCCCGGGACACTAGCCTACGAGCAGTACTTC. Amino acids: CASSPGTLAYEQYF. The V call is TRBV7-8, the J call TRBJ2-7; perhaps TRBD1 as D (6 bases). The CDR3 is made up of 14 amino acids. V dropped 5 bases and J dropped 2 bases, with 13 bases sitting between them. The germline V gene encodes CDR1 SGHVS and CDR2 FQNEAQ. Complete variable domain (other parts from reference TRBV7-8 and TRBJ2-7): GAGVSQSPRYKVAKRGQDVALRCDPISGHVSLFWYQQALGQGPEFLTYFQNEAQLDKSGLPSDRFFAERPEGSVSTLKIQRTQQEDSAVYLCASSPGTLAYEQYFGPGTRLTVT.

In the case of this clone: The germline gene is not matched at one end of the junction; a read error may be the cause. The chain employs TRBV11-3 and TRBJ2-7; 8 bases match TRBD1. Looked up from germline, CDR1 is SGHNT and CDR2 is YENEEA. CDR3 length equals 11 residues. CDR3 in amino acids: CASSCRQGPAF. The CDR3 DNA reads TGTGCCAGCAGCTGCAGACAGGGGCCTGCCTTC.

The rearrangement links TRBV7-8 to TRBJ1-2, with D unclear. Trimming shortened V by 1 base and J by 8 bases, and 20 bases separated the two germline ends. The CDR3 contains 16 residues. Germline CDR1 and CDR2: SGHVS and FQNEAQ. The chain's CDR3 is CASSLGKRESLRGYTF. CDR3 nucleotides: TGTGCCAGCAGCTTAGGAAAAAGGGAGAGCCTAAGGGGCTACACCTTC.

The DNA of the CDR3 is TGCGCCAGCAGTGCTGGACTAGGCACCTACGAGCAGTACTTC. It specifies CASSAGLGTYEQYF. The rearrangement links TRBV10-1 to TRBJ2-7; 7 nucleotides line up with TRBD2. The V gene's germline CDR1 is WNHNN and CDR2 SYGVQD (reference sequence). The CDR3 spans 14 residues. V was clipped by 4 bases and J by 2 bases; unmatched bases: 5.

The V call is TRBV5-1, the J call TRBJ2-7; maybe TRBD1 (9 bases). CDR3 length: 15 residues. V was shortened by 4 bases and J by 0 bases, with 14 bases between the two germline ends. The V gene's germline CDR1 is SGHRS and CDR2 YFSETQ. The CDR3 loop reads CASSREGQGSYEQYF. In DNA, the CDR3 is TGCGCCAGCAGCCGGGAGGGACAGGGCTCCTACGAGCAGTACTTC.

The chain has TRBV10-3 and TRBJ2-3; 8 positions match TRBD2. Per germline, CDR1 ENHRY and CDR2 SYGVKD. This CDR3 has 16 amino acids. Germline trimming cut 0 bases from V and 5 bases from J; bases unmatched to any gene: 7. CDR3 loop: CAISESAGGPGDTQYF. CDR3 sequence (DNA): TGTGCCATCAGTGAGTCGGCGGGAGGCCCAGGAGATACGCAGTATTTT.

The rearrangement joins TRBV7-9 to TRBJ1-1, with TRBD1 as a possible D gene (6 bases). The CDR3 runs to 15 residues. Germline values: CDR1 SEHNR, CDR2 FQNEAQ (reference sequence). V was cut by 1 base and J by 5 bases, with 14 bases left in between. In nucleotides, the CDR3 is TGTGCCAGCAGCTTAGGTTTGGGGGGCCGGACTGAAGCTTTCTTT. Amino acids: CASSLGLGGRTEAFF.

The chain has TRBV18 and TRBJ2-7, with 12 bases identical to TRBD1. This CDR3 comprises 13 residues. The V gene's germline CDR1 is KGHSH and CDR2 LQKENI. With 5 bases clipped from V and 6 bases from J, the junction kept 2 bases outside the gene matches. CDR3 loop: CASSGTGGREQYF. CDR3 nucleotide sequence: TGTGCCAGCTCAGGGACAGGGGGCCGCGAGCAGTACTTC.